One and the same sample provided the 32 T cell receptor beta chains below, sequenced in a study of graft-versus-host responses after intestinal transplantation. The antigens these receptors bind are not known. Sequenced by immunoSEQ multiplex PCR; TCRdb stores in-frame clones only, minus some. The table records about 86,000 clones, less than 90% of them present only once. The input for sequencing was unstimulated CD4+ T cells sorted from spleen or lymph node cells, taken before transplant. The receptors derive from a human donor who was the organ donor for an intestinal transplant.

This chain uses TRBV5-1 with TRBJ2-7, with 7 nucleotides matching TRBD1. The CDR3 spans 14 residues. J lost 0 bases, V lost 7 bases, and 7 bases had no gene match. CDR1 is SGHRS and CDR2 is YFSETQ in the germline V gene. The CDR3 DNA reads TGCGCCAGCCCCAGCCGGGACAGCTCCTACGAGCAGTACTTC. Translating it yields CASPSRDSSYEQYF.

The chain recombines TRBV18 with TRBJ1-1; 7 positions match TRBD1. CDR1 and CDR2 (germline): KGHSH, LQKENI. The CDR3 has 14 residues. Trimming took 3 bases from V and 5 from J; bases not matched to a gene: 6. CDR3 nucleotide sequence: TGTGCCAGCTCACCGACAGGGATGGATACTGAAGCTTTCTTT. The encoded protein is CASSPTGMDTEAFF.

As DNA, the CDR3 is TGTGCCAGCAGTTGGGGGGGCGACACTGAAGCTTTCTTT. Protein sequence: CASSWGGDTEAFF. The chain is built from TRBV6-6 and TRBJ1-1; D might be TRBD1 (6 bases). V lost 4 bases to trimming and J lost 3 bases, with 9 bases between them. This CDR3 is built from 13 residues. Germline V gene lookup returns CDR1 MNHNY and CDR2 SVGAGI (reference sequence).

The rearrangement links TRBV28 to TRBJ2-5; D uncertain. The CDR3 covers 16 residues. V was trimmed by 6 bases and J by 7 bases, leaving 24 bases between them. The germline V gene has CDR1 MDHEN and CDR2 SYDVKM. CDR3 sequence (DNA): TGTGCCAGCAGGCCCACCTTTTTTGGTAGCTTGGGGACCCAGTACTTC. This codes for CASRPTFFGSLGTQYF.

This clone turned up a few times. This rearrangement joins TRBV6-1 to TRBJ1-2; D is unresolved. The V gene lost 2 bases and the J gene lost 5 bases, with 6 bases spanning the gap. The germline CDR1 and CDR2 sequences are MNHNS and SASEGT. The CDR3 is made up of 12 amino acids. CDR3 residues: CASSESGYGYTF. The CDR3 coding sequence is TGTGCCAGCAGTGAATCGGGATATGGCTACACCTTC.

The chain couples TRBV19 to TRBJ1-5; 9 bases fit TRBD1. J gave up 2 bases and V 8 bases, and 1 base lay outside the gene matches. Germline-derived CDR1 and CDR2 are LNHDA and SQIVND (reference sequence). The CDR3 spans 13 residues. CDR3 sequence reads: CASGDRGNQPQHF. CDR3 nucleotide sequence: TGTGCCAGTGGGGACAGGGGCAATCAGCCCCAGCATTTT. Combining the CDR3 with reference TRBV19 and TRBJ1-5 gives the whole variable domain DGGITQSPKYLFRKEGQNVTLSCEQNLNHDAMYWYRQDPGQGLRLIYYSQIVNDFQKGDIAEGYSVSREKKESFPLTVTSAQKNPTAFYLCASGDRGNQPQHFGDGTRLSIL.

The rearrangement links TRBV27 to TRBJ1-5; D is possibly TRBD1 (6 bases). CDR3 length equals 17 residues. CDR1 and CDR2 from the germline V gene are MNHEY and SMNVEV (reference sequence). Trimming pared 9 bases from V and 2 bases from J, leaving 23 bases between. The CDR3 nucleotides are TGTGCCAGGAGAGACAGGTGGCGAAAAGTATGCAATCAGCCCCAGCATTTT. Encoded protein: CARRDRWRKVCNQPQHF.

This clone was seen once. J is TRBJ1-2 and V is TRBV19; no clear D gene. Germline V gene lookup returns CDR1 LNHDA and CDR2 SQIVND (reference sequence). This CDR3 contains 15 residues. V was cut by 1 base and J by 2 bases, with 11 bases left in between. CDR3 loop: CASSIGTMSNYGYTF. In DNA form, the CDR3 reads TGTGCCAGTAGTATAGGAACTATGTCAAACTATGGCTACACCTTC.

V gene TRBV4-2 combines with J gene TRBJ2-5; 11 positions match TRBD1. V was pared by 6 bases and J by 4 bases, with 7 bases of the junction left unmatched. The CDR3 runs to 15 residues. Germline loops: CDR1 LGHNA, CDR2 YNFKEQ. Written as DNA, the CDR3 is TGTGCCAGCAGTGGTTCCGGGACAGGGGGAGAGACCCAGTACTTC. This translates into CASSGSGTGGETQYF.

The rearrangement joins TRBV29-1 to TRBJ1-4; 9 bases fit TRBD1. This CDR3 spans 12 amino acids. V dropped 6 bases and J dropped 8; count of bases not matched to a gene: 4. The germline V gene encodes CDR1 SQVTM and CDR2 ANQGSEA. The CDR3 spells CSVWTGAEKLFF. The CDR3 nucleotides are TGCAGCGTATGGACAGGGGCGGAAAAACTGTTTTTT.

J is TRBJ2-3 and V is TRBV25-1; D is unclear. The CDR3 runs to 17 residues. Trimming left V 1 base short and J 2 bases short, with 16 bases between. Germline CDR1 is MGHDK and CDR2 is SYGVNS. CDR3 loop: CASSEWALGHPTDTQYF. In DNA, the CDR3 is TGTGCCAGCAGTGAATGGGCCCTGGGCCATCCCACAGATACGCAGTATTTT.

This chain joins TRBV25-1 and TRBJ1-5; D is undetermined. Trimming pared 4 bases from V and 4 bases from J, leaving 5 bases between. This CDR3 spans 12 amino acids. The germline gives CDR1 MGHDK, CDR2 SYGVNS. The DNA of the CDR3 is TGTGCCAGCAGTGCTCCTAATCAGCCCCAGCATTTT. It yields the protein CASSAPNQPQHF.

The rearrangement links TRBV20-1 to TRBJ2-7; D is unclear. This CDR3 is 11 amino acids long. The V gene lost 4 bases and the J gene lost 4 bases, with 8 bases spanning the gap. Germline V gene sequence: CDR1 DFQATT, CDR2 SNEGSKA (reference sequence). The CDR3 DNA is TGCAGTGCTACCAGAAAATACGAGCAGTACTTC. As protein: CSATRKYEQYF.

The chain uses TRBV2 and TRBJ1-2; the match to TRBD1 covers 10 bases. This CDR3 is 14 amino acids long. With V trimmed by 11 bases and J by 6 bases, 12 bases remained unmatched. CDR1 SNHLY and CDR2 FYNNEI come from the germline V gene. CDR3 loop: CAGNRGTGVDGYTF. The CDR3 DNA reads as TGTGCCGGCAATCGGGGGACAGGGGTAGATGGCTACACCTTC.

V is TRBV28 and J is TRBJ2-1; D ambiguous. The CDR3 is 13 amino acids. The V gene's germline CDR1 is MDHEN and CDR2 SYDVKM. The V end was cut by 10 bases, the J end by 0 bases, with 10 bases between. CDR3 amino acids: CATVPSSYNEQFF. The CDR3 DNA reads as TGTGCCACGGTCCCTAGCTCCTACAATGAGCAGTTCTTC. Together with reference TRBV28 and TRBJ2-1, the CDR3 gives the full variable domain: DVKVTQSSRYLVKRTGEKVFLECVQDMDHENMFWYRQDPGLGLRLIYFSYDVKMKEKGDIPEGYSVSREKKERFSLILESASTNQTSMYLCATVPSSYNEQFFGPGTRLTVL.

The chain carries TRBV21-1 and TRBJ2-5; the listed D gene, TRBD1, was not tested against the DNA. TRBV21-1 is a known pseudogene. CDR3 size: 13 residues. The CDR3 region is CASSSHRGETQYF. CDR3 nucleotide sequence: TGTGCCAGCAGCAGTCACAGGGGAGAGACCCAGTACTTC.

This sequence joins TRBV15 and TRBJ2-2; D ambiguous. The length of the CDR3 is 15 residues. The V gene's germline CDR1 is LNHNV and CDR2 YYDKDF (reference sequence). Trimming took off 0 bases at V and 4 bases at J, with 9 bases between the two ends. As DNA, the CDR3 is TGTGCCACCAGCAGAGATAGAGGTATCACCGGGGAGCTGTTTTTT. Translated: CATSRDRGITGELFF.

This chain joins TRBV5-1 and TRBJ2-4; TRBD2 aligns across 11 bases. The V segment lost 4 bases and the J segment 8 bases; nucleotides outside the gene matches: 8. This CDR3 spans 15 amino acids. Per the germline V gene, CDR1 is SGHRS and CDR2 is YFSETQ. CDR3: CASSQLAGAVDIQYF. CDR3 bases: TGCGCCAGCAGCCAACTAGCGGGAGCCGTGGACATTCAGTACTTC.

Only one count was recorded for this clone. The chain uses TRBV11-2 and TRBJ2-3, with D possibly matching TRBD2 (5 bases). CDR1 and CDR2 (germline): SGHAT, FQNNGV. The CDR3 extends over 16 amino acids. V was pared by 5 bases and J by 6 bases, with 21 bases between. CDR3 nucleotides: TGTGCCAGCAGCCCCCAGGTCGGTTCTACGGGGGATACGCAGTATTTT. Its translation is CASSPQVGSTGDTQYF.

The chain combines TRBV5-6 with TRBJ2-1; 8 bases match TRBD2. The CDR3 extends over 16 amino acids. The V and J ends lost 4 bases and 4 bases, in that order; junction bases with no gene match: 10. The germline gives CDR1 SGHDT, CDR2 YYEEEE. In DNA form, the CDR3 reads TGTGCCAGCAGCCCTCGACTAGCGTACTGGTACAATGAGCAGTTCTTC. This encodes CASSPRLAYWYNEQFF.

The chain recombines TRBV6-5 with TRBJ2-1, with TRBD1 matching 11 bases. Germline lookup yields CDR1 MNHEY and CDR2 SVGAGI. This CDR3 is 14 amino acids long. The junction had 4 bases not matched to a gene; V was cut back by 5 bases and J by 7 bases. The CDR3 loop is CASSPDRGPNEQFF. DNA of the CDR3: TGTGCCAGCAGTCCGGACAGGGGGCCAAATGAGCAGTTCTTC.

DNA for the CDR3: TGTGCCAGCAGAGTTAGTGTTGGAAACACCATATATTTT. Its protein product is CASRVSVGNTIYF. The genes are TRBV28 and TRBJ1-3, with D unclear. V lost 6 bases, J lost 3 bases, and 9 bases lay in between. CDR3 length: 13 residues. From germline, CDR1 is MDHEN and CDR2 SYDVKM. Looking up the rest from reference TRBV28 and TRBJ1-3 gives the full variable domain: DVKVTQSSRYLVKRTGEKVFLECVQDMDHENMFWYRQDPGLGLRLIYFSYDVKMKEKGDIPEGYSVSREKKERFSLILESASTNQTSMYLCASRVSVGNTIYFGEGSWLTVV.

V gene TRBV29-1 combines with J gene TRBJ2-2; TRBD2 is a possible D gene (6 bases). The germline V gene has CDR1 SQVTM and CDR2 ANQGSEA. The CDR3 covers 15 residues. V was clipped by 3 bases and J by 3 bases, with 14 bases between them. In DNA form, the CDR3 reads TGCAGCGTTGATGAAGTGGGAGGCCACACCGGGGAGCTGTTTTTT. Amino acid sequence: CSVDEVGGHTGELFF.

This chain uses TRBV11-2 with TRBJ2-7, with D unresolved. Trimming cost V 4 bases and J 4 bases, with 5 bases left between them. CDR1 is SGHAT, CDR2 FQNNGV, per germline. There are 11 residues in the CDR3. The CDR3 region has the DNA TGTGCCAGCAGCTCCCAGTACGAGCAGTACTTC. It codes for CASSSQYEQYF.

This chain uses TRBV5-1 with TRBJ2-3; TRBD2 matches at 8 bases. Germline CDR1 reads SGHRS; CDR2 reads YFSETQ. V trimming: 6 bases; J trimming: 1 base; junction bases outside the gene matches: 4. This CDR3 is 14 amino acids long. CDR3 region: CASKGAGGTDTQYF. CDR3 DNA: TGCGCCAGCAAAGGAGCGGGAGGCACAGATACGCAGTATTTT.

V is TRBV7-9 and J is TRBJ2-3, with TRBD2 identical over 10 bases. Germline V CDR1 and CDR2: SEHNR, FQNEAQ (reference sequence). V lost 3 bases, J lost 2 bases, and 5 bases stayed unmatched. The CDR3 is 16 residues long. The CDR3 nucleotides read TGTGCCAGCAGCTTGATCCTAGCGGGGGCCACAGATACGCAGTATTTT. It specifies CASSLILAGATDTQYF.

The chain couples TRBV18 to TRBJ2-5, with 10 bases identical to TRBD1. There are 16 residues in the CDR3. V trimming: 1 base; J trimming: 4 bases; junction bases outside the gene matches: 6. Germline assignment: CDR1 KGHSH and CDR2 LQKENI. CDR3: CASSPLRQGALETQYF. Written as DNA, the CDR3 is TGTGCCAGCTCACCACTAAGACAGGGGGCTTTAGAGACCCAGTACTTC.

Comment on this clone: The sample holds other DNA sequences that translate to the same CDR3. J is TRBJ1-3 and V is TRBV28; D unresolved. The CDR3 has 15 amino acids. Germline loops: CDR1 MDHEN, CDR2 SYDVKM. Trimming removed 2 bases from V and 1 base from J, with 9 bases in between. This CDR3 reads CASSLLPGSGNTIYF. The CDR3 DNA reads TGTGCCAGCAGTTTACTTCCGGGGTCTGGAAACACCATATATTTT.

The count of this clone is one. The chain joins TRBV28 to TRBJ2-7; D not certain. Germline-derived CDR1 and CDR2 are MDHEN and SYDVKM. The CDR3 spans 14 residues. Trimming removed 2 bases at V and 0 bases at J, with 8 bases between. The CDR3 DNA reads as TGTGCCAGCAGTTTAGGTCCGAGCTCCTACGAGCAGTACTTC. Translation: CASSLGPSSYEQYF.

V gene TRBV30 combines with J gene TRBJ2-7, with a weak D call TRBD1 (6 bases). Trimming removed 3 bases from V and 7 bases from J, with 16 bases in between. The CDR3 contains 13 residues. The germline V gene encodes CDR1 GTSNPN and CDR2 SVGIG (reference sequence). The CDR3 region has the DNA TGTGCCTGGAGCGTCAGGGGCCCGGGGGAGCAGTACTTC. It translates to CAWSVRGPGEQYF.

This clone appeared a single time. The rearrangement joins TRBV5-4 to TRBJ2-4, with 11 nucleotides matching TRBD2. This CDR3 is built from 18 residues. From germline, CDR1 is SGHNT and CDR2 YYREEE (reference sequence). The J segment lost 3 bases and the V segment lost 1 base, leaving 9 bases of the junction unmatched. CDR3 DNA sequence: TGTGCCAGCAGCTTGAGGCTAGCGGGAGGTAGGGGCAAAAACATTCAGTACTTC. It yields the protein CASSLRLAGGRGKNIQYF.

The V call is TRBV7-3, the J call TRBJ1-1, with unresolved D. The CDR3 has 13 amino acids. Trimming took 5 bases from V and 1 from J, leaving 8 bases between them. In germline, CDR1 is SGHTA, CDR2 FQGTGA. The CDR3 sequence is CASSPPPNTEAFF. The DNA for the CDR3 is TGTGCCAGCAGCCCTCCCCCGAACACTGAAGCTTTCTTT.